This T cell receptor (beta chain) emerged from a study of PD-L1 blockade in urothelial cancer. As for the study in general: Blood samples contained a median about 150,000 T cells.

V lost 3 bases and J 7 bases, leaving 7 bases between the germline ends. The V gene's germline CDR1 is DFQATT and CDR2 SNEGSKA (reference sequence). This CDR3 has 11 residues. Time point indicated: pretreatment peripheral blood. Method: immunoSEQ multiplex PCR; TCRdb's copy keeps in-frame clones and lacks some. The sample holds about 81,000 clones; around 85% are singletons and the top ten take about 7.4%. V gene TRBV20-1 combines with J gene TRBJ2-1; D ambiguous. This sample comprised PBMCs, obtained around atezolizumab (anti-PD-L1) treatment. This TCR derives from a man in his forties with urothelial cancer. In DNA form, the CDR3 reads TGCAGTGCTAGTAGGCGGAATGAGCAGTTCTTC. Its translation is CSASRRNEQFF.